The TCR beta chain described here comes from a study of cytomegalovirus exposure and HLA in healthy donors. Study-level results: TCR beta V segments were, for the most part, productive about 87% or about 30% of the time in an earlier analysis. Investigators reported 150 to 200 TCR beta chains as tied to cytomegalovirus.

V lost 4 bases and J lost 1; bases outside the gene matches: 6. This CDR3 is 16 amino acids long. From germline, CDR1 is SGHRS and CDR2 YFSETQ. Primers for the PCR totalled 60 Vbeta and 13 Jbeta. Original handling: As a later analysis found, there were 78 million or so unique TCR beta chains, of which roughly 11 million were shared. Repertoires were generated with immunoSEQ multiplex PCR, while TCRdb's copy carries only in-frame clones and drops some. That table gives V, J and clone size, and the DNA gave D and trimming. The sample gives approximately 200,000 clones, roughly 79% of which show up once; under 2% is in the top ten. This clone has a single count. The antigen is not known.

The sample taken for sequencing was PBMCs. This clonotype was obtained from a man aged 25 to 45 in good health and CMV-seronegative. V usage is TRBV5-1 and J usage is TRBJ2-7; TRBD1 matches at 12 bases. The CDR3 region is CASSRGQGAASYEQYF. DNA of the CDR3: TGCGCCAGCAGCCGGGGACAGGGGGCCGCTTCCTACGAGCAGTACTTC. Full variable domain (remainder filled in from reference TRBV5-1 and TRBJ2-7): KAGVTQTPRYLIKTRGQQVTLSCSPISGHRSVSWYQQTPGQGLQFLFEYFSETQRNKGNFPGRFSGRQFSNSRSEMNVSTLELGDSALYLCASSRGQGAASYEQYFGPGTRLTVT.